Below are 2 T cell receptor beta chains sequenced from a single sample in a study of blood T cells in healthy people across ages. PCR was performed a second time for roughly 7 to 12 cycles using a sample-barcoded 5' primer and a J-beta primer mix. TCRdb reanalysed the 5' RACE reads using MiXCR and keeps one entry per CDR3 protein. Here the sample spans 850,000 to 1,000,000 distinct CDR3 sequences, roughly 48% being singletons. Sequenced input: blood. These receptor sequences come from a man aged 25 to 45 in good health.

This clonotype was detected many times. V and J are TRBV28 and TRBJ2-1, with D unclear. V gave up 6 bases and J gave up 0 bases, with 9 bases separating them. There are 14 residues in the CDR3. From germline, CDR1 is MDHEN and CDR2 SYDVKM. The CDR3 here is CASSPQSSYNEQFF. CDR3 in DNA: TGTGCCAGCAGCCCTCAAAGCTCCTACAATGAGCAGTTCTTC.

The chain recombines TRBV6-2 or TRBV6-3 with TRBJ1-5; D perhaps matches TRBD1 (5 bases). The germline V gene encodes CDR1 MNHEY and CDR2 SVGEGT. The V and J ends lost 8 bases and 2 bases respectively, with 13 bases between them. The CDR3 spans 14 residues. The CDR3 spells CASGGRTGNQPQHF. CDR3 bases: TGTGCCAGCGGGGGACGAACTGGCAATCAGCCCCAGCATTTT.